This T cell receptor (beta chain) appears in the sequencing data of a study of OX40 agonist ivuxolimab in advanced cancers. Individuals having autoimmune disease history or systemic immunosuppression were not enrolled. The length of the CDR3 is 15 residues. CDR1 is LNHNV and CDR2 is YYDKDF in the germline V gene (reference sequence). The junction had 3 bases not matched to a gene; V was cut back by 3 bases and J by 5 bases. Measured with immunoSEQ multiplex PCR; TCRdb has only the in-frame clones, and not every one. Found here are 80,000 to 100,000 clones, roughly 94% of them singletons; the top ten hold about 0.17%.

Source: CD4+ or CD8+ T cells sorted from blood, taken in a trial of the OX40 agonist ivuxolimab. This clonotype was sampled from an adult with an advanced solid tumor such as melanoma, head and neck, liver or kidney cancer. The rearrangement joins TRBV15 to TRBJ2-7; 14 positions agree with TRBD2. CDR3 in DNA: TGTGCCACCAGCAGGGGACTAGCGGGAGTCGACGAGCAGTACTTC. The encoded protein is CATSRGLAGVDEQYF.